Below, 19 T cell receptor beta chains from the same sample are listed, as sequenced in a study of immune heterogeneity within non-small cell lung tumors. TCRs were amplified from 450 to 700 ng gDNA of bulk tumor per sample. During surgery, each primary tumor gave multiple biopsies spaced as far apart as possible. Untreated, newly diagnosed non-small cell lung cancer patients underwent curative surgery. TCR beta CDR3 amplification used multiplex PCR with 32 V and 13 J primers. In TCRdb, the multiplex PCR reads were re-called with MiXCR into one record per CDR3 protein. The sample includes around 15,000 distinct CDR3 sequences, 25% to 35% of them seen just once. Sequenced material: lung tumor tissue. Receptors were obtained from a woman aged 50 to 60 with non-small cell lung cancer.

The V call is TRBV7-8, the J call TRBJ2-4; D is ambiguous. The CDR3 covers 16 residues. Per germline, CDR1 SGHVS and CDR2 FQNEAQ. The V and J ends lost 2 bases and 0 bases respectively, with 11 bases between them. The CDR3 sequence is CASSLSKGLAKNIQYF. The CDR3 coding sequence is TGTGCCAGCAGCTTATCGAAGGGTCTAGCCAAAAACATTCAGTACTTC. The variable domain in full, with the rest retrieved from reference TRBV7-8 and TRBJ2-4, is GAGVSQSPRYKVAKRGQDVALRCDPISGHVSLFWYQQALGQGPEFLTYFQNEAQLDKSGLPSDRFFAERPEGSVSTLKIQRTQQEDSAVYLCASSLSKGLAKNIQYFGAGTRLSVL.

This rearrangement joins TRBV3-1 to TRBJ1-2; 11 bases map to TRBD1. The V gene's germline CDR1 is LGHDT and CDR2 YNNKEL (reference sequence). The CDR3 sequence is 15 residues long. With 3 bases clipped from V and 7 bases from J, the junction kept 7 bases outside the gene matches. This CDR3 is CASSQNWGTGGGYTF. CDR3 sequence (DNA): TGTGCCAGCAGCCAGAATTGGGGGACAGGGGGTGGCTACACCTTC.

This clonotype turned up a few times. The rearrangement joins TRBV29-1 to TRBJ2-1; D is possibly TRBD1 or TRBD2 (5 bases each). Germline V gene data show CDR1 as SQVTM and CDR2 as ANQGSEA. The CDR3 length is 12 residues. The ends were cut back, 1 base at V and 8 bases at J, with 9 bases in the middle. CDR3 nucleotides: TGCAGCGTTGAAGCAGGGAGAGATGAGCAGTTCTTC. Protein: CSVEAGRDEQFF.

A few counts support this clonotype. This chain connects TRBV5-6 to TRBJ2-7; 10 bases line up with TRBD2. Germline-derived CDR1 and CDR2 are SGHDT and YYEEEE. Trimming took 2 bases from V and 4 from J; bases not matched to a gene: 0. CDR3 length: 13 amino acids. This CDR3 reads CASSLLAGYEQYF. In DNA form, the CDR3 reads TGTGCCAGCAGCTTACTAGCGGGGTACGAGCAGTACTTC.

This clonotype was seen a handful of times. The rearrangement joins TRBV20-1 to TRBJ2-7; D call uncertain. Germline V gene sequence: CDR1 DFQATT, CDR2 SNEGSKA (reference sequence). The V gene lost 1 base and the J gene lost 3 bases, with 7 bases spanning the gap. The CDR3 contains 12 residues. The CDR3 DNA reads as TGCAGTGCTAGAGGACAATACTACGAGCAGTACTTC. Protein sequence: CSARGQYYEQYF.

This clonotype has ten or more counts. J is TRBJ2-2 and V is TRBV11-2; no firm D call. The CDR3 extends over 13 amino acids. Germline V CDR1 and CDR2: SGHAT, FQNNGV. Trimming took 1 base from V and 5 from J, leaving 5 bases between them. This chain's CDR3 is CASSLAGTGELFF. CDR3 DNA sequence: TGTGCCAGCAGCTTAGCAGGAACCGGGGAGCTGTTTTTT. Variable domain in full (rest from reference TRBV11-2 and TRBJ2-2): EAGVAQSPRYKIIEKRQSVAFWCNPISGHATLYWYQQILGQGPKLLIQFQNNGVVDDSQLPKDRFSAERLKGVDSTLKIQPAKLEDSAVYLCASSLAGTGELFFGEGSRLTVL.

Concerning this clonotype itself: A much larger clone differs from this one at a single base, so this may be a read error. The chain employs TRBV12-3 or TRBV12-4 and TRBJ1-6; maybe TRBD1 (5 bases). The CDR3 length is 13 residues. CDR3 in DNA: TGTGCCAGCAGCAGGGCGGGGAATTCACCCCTCCAATTT. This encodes CASSRAGNSPLQF.

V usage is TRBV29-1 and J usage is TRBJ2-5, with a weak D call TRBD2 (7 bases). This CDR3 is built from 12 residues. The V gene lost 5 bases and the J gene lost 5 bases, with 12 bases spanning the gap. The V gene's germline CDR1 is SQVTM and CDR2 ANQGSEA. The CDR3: CSVLGGPETQYF. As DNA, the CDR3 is TGCAGCGTTCTCGGGGGGCCCGAGACCCAGTACTTC.

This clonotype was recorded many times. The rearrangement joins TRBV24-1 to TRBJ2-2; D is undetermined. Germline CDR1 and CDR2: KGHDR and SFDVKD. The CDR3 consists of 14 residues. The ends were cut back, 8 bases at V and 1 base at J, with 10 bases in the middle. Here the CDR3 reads CATTQSENTGELFF. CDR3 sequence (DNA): TGTGCCACCACTCAGTCTGAGAACACCGGGGAGCTGTTTTTT.

The CDR3 DNA follows: TGTGCCAGCAGCCCCCGGACGGAAAGCTCCTATAATTCACCCCTCCACTTT. This codes for CASSPRTESSYNSPLHF. This chain connects TRBV4-2 to TRBJ1-6; D ambiguous. V was clipped by 4 bases and J by 0 bases, with 13 bases between them. This CDR3 spans 17 amino acids. CDR1 LGHNA and CDR2 YNFKEQ come from the germline V gene.

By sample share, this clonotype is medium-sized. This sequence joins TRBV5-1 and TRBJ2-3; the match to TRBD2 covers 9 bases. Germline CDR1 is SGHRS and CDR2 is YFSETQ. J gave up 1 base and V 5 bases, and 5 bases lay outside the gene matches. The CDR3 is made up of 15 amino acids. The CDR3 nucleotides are TGCGCCAGCAGTGGATTAGCGGGGGGCACAGATACGCAGTATTTT. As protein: CASSGLAGGTDTQYF.

CDR3 protein: CASSEGSSQETQYF. For the CDR3, the DNA is TGTGCCAGCAGTGAAGGTAGCTCTCAAGAGACCCAGTACTTC. The chain recombines TRBV6-1 with TRBJ2-5; D unresolved. The germline V and J ends were trimmed by 1 base and 2 bases, with 8 bases remaining between them. This CDR3 comprises 14 residues. Germline CDR1 reads MNHNS; CDR2 reads SASEGT.

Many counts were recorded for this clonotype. The chain's CDR3 is CASSPVTSLTGELFF. The CDR3 bases are TGTGCCAGCTCACCTGTGACTAGTTTAACCGGGGAGCTGTTTTTT. V usage is TRBV18 and J usage is TRBJ2-2; D might be TRBD2 (6 bases). V was clipped by 3 bases and J by 5 bases, with 13 bases between them. The CDR3 consists of 15 residues. Germline values: CDR1 KGHSH, CDR2 LQKENI.

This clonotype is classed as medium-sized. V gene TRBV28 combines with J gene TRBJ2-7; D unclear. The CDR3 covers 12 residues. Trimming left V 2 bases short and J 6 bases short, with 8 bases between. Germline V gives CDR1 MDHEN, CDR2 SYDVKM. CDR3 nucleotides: TGTGCCAGCAGTTTAGGGATAGGCGAGCAGTACTTC. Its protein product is CASSLGIGEQYF. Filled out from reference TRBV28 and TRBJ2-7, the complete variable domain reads DVKVTQSSRYLVKRTGEKVFLECVQDMDHENMFWYRQDPGLGLRLIYFSYDVKMKEKGDIPEGYSVSREKKERFSLILESASTNQTSMYLCASSLGIGEQYFGPGTRLTVT.

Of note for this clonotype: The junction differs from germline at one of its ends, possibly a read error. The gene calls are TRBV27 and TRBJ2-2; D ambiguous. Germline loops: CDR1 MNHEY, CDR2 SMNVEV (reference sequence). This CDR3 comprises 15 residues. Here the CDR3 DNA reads TGTGCCATCAGTCCCGCGGTAGCCAATACCGGGGAGCTGTTTTTT. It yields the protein CAISPAVANTGELFF.

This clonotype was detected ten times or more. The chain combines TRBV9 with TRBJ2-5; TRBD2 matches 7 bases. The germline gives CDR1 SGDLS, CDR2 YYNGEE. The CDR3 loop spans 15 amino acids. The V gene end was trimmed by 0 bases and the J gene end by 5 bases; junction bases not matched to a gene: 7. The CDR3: CASSVVREGRETQYF. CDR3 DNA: TGTGCCAGCAGCGTAGTAAGGGAGGGGCGGGAGACCCAGTACTTC.

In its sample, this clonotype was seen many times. The CDR3 protein is CASSLRVGELFF. CDR3 nucleotides: TGTGCCAGTAGTCTCCGGGTCGGGGAGCTGTTTTTT. The genes are TRBV19 and TRBJ2-2; D unresolved. Germline-derived CDR1 and CDR2 are LNHDA and SQIVND (reference sequence). Trimming removed 5 bases from V and 7 bases from J, with 8 bases in between. The CDR3 length is 12 residues.

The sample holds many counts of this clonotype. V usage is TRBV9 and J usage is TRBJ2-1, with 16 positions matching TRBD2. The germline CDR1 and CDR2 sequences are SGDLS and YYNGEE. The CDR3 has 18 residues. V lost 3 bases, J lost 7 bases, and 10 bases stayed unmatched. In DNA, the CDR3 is TGTGCCAGCAGCGCAATGCCGGGACTAGCGGGAGGGCCAAATGAGCAGTTCTTC. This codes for CASSAMPGLAGGPNEQFF.

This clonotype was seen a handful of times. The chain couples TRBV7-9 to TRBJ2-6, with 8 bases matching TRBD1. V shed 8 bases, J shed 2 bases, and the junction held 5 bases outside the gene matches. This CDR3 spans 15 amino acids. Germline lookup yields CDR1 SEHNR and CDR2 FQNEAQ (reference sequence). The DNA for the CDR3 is TGTGCCAGCGGACAGGGAGAGCCTGGGGCCAACGTCCTGACTTTC. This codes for CASGQGEPGANVLTF.